These 17 T cell receptor beta chains originate from one sample sequenced in a study of blood T cell repertoires in COVID-19. Assay used: immunoSEQ multiplex PCR; TCRdb lists only in-frame clones, some missing. Of approximately 220,000 clones in the sample, around 80% were seen once. What was sequenced was peripheral blood. The receptor source for this set is a woman aged 50 to 60 with acute or convalescent COVID-19.

This clone was counted once. The V call is TRBV5-6, the J call TRBJ1-1; D not certain. This CDR3 has 13 amino acids. V lost 5 bases and J lost 5, with 13 bases in between. Germline V lookup: CDR1 SGHDT, CDR2 YYEEEE. DNA for the CDR3: TGTGCCAGCAGTTTCGGCGGAGGAACTGAAGCTTTCTTT. Amino acids: CASSFGGGTEAFF.

This rearrangement joins TRBV6-5 to TRBJ2-7; D perhaps matches TRBD2 (5 bases). Per the germline V gene, CDR1 is MNHEY and CDR2 is SVGAGI. The V end lost 6 bases, the J end lost 2 bases, and 11 bases lay between the germline ends. The CDR3 is 13 residues long. The CDR3 nucleotides are TGTGCCAGCAGATCTCCGGGGACCTACGAGCAGTACTTC. Residues: CASRSPGTYEQYF.

J is TRBJ1-2 and V is TRBV6-5, with D unresolved. With 9 bases removed from V and 3 bases from J, the gap between germline ends came to 8 bases. The CDR3 runs to 11 residues. Germline lookup yields CDR1 MNHEY and CDR2 SVGAGI. The CDR3: CASTYDYGYTF. CDR3 coding DNA: TGTGCCAGTACATACGACTATGGCTACACCTTC.

This clone was found a few times. This chain joins TRBV11-2 and TRBJ1-2; D possibly corresponds to TRBD1 (5 bases). Germline CDR1 and CDR2: SGHAT and FQNNGV. With 5 bases removed from V and 6 bases from J, the gap between germline ends came to 13 bases. There are 13 residues in the CDR3. The CDR3 loop is CASSPSLGDGYTF. The CDR3 coding sequence is TGTGCCAGCAGCCCCTCCTTAGGGGATGGCTACACCTTC.

In this sample, this clone turned up once. This chain connects TRBV15 to TRBJ2-3, with TRBD2 matching over 9 bases. J lost 4 bases, V lost 0 bases, and 5 bases had no gene match. This CDR3 region has 16 residues. Germline CDR1 reads LNHNV; CDR2 reads YYDKDF (reference sequence). The chain's CDR3 is CATSRESAGGPDTQYF. The CDR3 DNA reads as TGTGCCACCAGCAGAGAAAGTGCGGGAGGGCCAGATACGCAGTATTTT.

This chain uses TRBV5-1 with TRBJ2-2; a possible D gene is TRBD2 (5 bases). The CDR3 totals 16 residues. The ends were cut back, 0 bases at V and 6 bases at J, with 15 bases in the middle. The germline V gene encodes CDR1 SGHRS and CDR2 YFSETQ. The CDR3 is CASSLVERARAGELFF. The CDR3 nucleotides read TGCGCCAGCAGCTTGGTTGAGAGGGCGCGCGCCGGGGAGCTGTTTTTT.

This clone has only one observation. V gene TRBV28 combines with J gene TRBJ2-1; D not certain. The V gene's germline CDR1 is MDHEN and CDR2 SYDVKM. V gave up 0 bases and J gave up 10 bases, with 7 bases separating them. CDR3 length: 12 residues. The CDR3 protein is CASSLWSREQFF. The DNA for the CDR3 is TGTGCCAGCAGTTTATGGTCGCGGGAGCAGTTCTTC.

The gene calls are TRBV5-1 and TRBJ2-3; TRBD1 might be the D (5 bases). V lost 5 bases and J lost 2, with 18 bases in between. From germline, CDR1 is SGHRS and CDR2 YFSETQ. The CDR3 consists of 16 residues. The CDR3 nucleotides read TGCGCCAGCAGGTCTGGTCAGGGTGGGCACACAGATACGCAGTATTTT. Translated, it gives CASRSGQGGHTDTQYF.

This chain links TRBV5-1 with TRBJ2-1; weak D call: TRBD2 (6 bases). Germline V lookup: CDR1 SGHRS, CDR2 YFSETQ. V was cut by 3 bases and J by 6 bases, with 13 bases left in between. The CDR3 has 14 amino acids. The CDR3 protein is CASSWGVAVNEQFF. The CDR3 region has the DNA TGCGCCAGCAGCTGGGGGGTAGCTGTCAATGAGCAGTTCTTC.

In this sample, this clone turned up once. J is TRBJ2-7 and V is TRBV11-2; 8 bases are a match to TRBD2. The CDR3 is 15 residues long. The germline V gene has CDR1 SGHAT and CDR2 FQNNGV. V gave up 5 bases and J gave up 4 bases; unmatched junction bases: 10. The CDR3 bases are TGTGCCAGCAGCCCTCGGACTAGCTGGGGATACGAGCAGTACTTC. It is translated as CASSPRTSWGYEQYF.

This clone was counted only a few times. The gene calls are TRBV2 and TRBJ2-7; 8 bases are a match to TRBD2. The CDR3 totals 13 residues. The germline V gene has CDR1 SNHLY and CDR2 FYNNEI. Trimming took 4 bases from V and 7 from J; bases not matched to a gene: 6. The CDR3 loop is CASSVKRESEQYF. In DNA, the CDR3 is TGTGCCAGCAGTGTAAAGCGGGAGTCGGAGCAGTACTTC.

This clone was observed once. V and J are TRBV11-2 and TRBJ2-1; D not certain. The V gene's germline CDR1 is SGHAT and CDR2 FQNNGV. The CDR3 is 16 residues long. V was cut by 4 bases and J by 8 bases, with 21 bases left in between. The CDR3 spells CASSSPVWSNFYEQFF. In nucleotides, the CDR3 is TGTGCCAGCAGCTCCCCGGTATGGTCCAATTTCTATGAGCAGTTCTTC.

The chain combines TRBV7-2 with TRBJ1-1, with a weak D call TRBD1 (5 bases). The germline CDR1 and CDR2 sequences are SGHTA and FQGNSA. V was pared by 3 bases and J by 4 bases, with 15 bases between. This CDR3 spans 15 amino acids. CDR3: CASSLQAQGGTEAFF. The CDR3 nucleotides read TGTGCCAGCAGCTTGCAGGCCCAGGGAGGCACTGAAGCTTTCTTT.

This clone showed up just once. The J gene is TRBJ2-7, the V gene TRBV5-5; perhaps TRBD1 as D (6 bases). Deletions cut 1 base from V and 6 bases from J, with 11 bases between. The CDR3 sequence is 13 residues long. The germline V gene has CDR1 SGHKS and CDR2 YYEKEE (reference sequence). The CDR3 DNA sequence: TGTGCCAGCAGCTTGAAAGGGGGTGTCGAGCAGTACTTC. It encodes CASSLKGGVEQYF.

This clone was detected only once. V is TRBV3-1 (or the pseudogene TRBV3-2) and J is TRBJ2-5; TRBD1 matches at 11 bases. V lost 4 bases, J lost 1 base, and 2 bases stayed unmatched. The CDR3 sequence is 15 residues long. Germline V gene lookup returns CDR1 LGHDT and CDR2 YNNKEL (reference sequence). The CDR3 sequence: CASSRGTGGQETQYF. The CDR3 DNA sequence: TGTGCCAGCAGCCGAGGGACAGGGGGCCAAGAGACCCAGTACTTC.

The V gene is TRBV10-1, the J gene TRBJ2-1; D is ambiguous. CDR1 is WNHNN and CDR2 is SYGVQD in the germline V gene (reference sequence). The CDR3 is made up of 15 amino acids. The germline V and J ends were trimmed by 8 bases and 0 bases, with 14 bases remaining between them. This CDR3 reads CASASGSRSYNEQFF. Written as DNA, the CDR3 is TGCGCCAGCGCGTCCGGGTCTCGCTCCTACAATGAGCAGTTCTTC.

The chain couples TRBV5-6 to TRBJ2-7, with a possible D match to TRBD2 (6 bases). The CDR3 is 14 amino acids. Germline CDR1 and CDR2: SGHDT and YYEEEE. V was clipped by 1 base and J by 4 bases, with 12 bases between them. CDR3 amino acids: CASSLLAGIYEQYF. The CDR3 nucleotides are TGTGCCAGCAGCTTGTTGGCGGGGATATACGAGCAGTACTTC.